Below, 30 T cell receptor beta chains from the same sample are listed, as sequenced in a study of blood T cell repertoires in COVID-19. Sequenced by immunoSEQ multiplex PCR; TCRdb stores in-frame clones only, minus some. Of 110,000 or so clones listed, more than 80% are singletons. Sequenced input: peripheral blood. Receptors originate from a woman in her fifties or sixties with COVID-19, enrolled during active disease.

The chain couples TRBV10-2 to TRBJ1-1, with D tentatively TRBD1 (6 bases). The germline CDR1 and CDR2 sequences are WSHSY and SAAADI. Trimming removed 8 bases at V and 1 base at J, with 11 bases between. The CDR3 is made up of 13 amino acids. The CDR3 region has the DNA TGCGCCAGCGGGGTGACAGGGAACACTGAAGCTTTCTTT. This translates into CASGVTGNTEAFF.

This rearrangement joins TRBV7-3 to TRBJ2-3, with 9 bases fitting TRBD2. There are 17 residues in the CDR3. The V and J ends lost 1 base and 2 bases, in that order; junction bases with no gene match: 7. Germline values: CDR1 SGHTA, CDR2 FQGTGA. The CDR3 DNA reads TGTGCCAGCAGCTTAAGTCCACTAGCGGGCGACACAGATACGCAGTATTTT. Translating it yields CASSLSPLAGDTDTQYF.

V and J are TRBV6-5 and TRBJ1-2; 9 bases are shared with TRBD1. Germline V gene sequence: CDR1 MNHEY, CDR2 SVGAGI. This CDR3 has 15 amino acids. Trimming removed 0 bases from V and 4 bases from J; junction bases left unmatched: 3. The CDR3 spells CASSYSDRGRYGYTF. The CDR3 nucleotides read TGTGCCAGCAGTTACTCGGACAGGGGACGCTATGGCTACACCTTC.

This sequence joins TRBV10-1 and TRBJ2-3; 10 bases map to TRBD2. The J segment lost 2 bases and the V segment lost 5 bases, leaving 10 bases of the junction unmatched. This CDR3 region has 17 residues. CDR1 is WNHNN, CDR2 SYGVQD, per germline (reference sequence). This CDR3 is CASSPILAGADTDTQYF. The CDR3 DNA follows: TGCGCCAGCAGTCCGATCCTAGCGGGGGCCGACACAGATACGCAGTATTTT.

This chain uses TRBV11-2 with TRBJ2-5; D gene ambiguous. V was clipped by 1 base and J by 1 base, with 13 bases between them. Germline V lookup: CDR1 SGHAT, CDR2 FQNNGV. This CDR3 is 16 amino acids long. CDR3 sequence: CASSLVSPNSQETQYF. CDR3 sequence (DNA): TGTGCCAGCAGCTTAGTTAGCCCTAACTCCCAAGAGACCCAGTACTTC.

The chain links TRBV9 to TRBJ2-7, with a tentative D call TRBD2 (5 bases). Looked up from germline, CDR1 is SGDLS and CDR2 is YYNGEE. The CDR3 runs 13 residues. Trimming cost V 4 bases and J 0 bases, with 8 bases left between them. CDR3 DNA sequence: TGTGCCAGCAGCCACGCGGGCTCCTACGAGCAGTACTTC. The encoded protein is CASSHAGSYEQYF.

The CDR3 DNA sequence: TGTGCCAGTAGTATAGGGACAGAGAACTATGGCTACACCTTC. This translates into CASSIGTENYGYTF. The chain carries TRBV19 and TRBJ1-2, with D tentatively TRBD1 (6 bases). Germline assignment: CDR1 LNHDA and CDR2 SQIVND (reference sequence). V was pared by 1 base and J by 2 bases, with 8 bases between. The CDR3 runs 14 residues.

The rearrangement uses TRBV2 and TRBJ1-5, with 8 positions matching TRBD1. The CDR3 runs to 14 residues. Germline V gives CDR1 SNHLY, CDR2 FYNNEI. Unmatched junction bases numbered 4, after V lost 5 bases and J lost 4 bases. CDR3 nucleotides: TGTGCCAGCAGTCGGACAGGGAGGAATCAGCCCCAGCATTTT. It encodes CASSRTGRNQPQHF.

The chain combines TRBV5-1 with TRBJ2-7; 8 bases match TRBD1. This CDR3 is built from 15 residues. Germline loops: CDR1 SGHRS, CDR2 YFSETQ. V trimming: 2 bases; J trimming: 3 bases; junction bases outside the gene matches: 7. The CDR3 coding sequence is TGCGCCAGCAGCTTTACAGGGGGTAAGCACTACGAGCAGTACTTC. This sequence encodes CASSFTGGKHYEQYF.

The CDR3 bases are TGTGCCAGCAGCTCGAGCCCGGGTCCCCAACAGTATTTT. The encoded protein is CASSSSPGPQQYF. V gene TRBV7-3 combines with J gene TRBJ2-3; D is unresolved. The germline V gene has CDR1 SGHTA and CDR2 FQGTGA. Trimming took off 4 bases at V and 12 bases at J, with 17 bases between the two ends. The CDR3 has 13 residues.

Only one count was recorded for this clone. The chain links TRBV13 to TRBJ2-1, with TRBD2 identical over 8 bases. With V trimmed by 5 bases and J by 3 bases, 9 bases remained unmatched. CDR1 PRHDT and CDR2 FYEKMQ come from the germline V gene (reference sequence). The CDR3 consists of 16 residues. The CDR3 loop is CASSQRAGAYYNEQFF. CDR3 nucleotide sequence: TGTGCCAGCAGCCAAAGAGCGGGGGCGTACTACAATGAGCAGTTCTTC.

This chain joins TRBV28 and TRBJ1-6, with TRBD1 identical over 10 bases. The CDR3 contains 14 residues. Germline lookup yields CDR1 MDHEN and CDR2 SYDVKM. The ends lost 8 bases at V and 9 bases at J; junction bases unmatched: 7. Here the CDR3 reads CASLGQGRGSPLHF. The CDR3 nucleotides read TGTGCCAGCCTGGGACAGGGGAGGGGTTCACCCCTCCACTTT. The complete variable domain, with remaining parts taken from reference TRBV28 and TRBJ1-6, reads DVKVTQSSRYLVKRTGEKVFLECVQDMDHENMFWYRQDPGLGLRLIYFSYDVKMKEKGDIPEGYSVSREKKERFSLILESASTNQTSMYLCASLGQGRGSPLHFGNGTRLTVT.

This chain links TRBV18 with TRBJ1-6; D perhaps matches TRBD1 (6 bases). Germline-derived CDR1 and CDR2 are KGHSH and LQKENI. V lost 4 bases and J 6 bases, leaving 13 bases between the germline ends. The CDR3 covers 15 residues. In nucleotides, the CDR3 is TGTGCCAGCTCACTCGACAGGATCAGTAATTCACCCCTCCACTTT. Translated, it gives CASSLDRISNSPLHF.

The J gene is TRBJ2-1, the V gene TRBV6-1; 8 bases fit TRBD2. CDR3 length: 16 residues. Germline CDR1 reads MNHNS; CDR2 reads SASEGT. The ends lost 1 base at V and 4 bases at J; junction bases unmatched: 6. The DNA for the CDR3 is TGTGCCAGCAGTGAAGATGCGGGGGGCCTATACAATGAGCAGTTCTTC. The encoded protein is CASSEDAGGLYNEQFF.

This chain links TRBV19 with TRBJ1-1; 10 positions agree with TRBD1. The CDR3 loop spans 16 amino acids. The germline V gene has CDR1 LNHDA and CDR2 SQIVND (reference sequence). Trimming took 7 bases from V and 1 from J; bases not matched to a gene: 9. This CDR3 is CASILTGGVKNTEAFF. In nucleotides, the CDR3 is TGTGCCAGTATCCTGACAGGGGGCGTCAAGAACACTGAAGCTTTCTTT.

The chain couples TRBV7-9 to TRBJ2-7; 9 nucleotides match TRBD1. V was clipped by 4 bases and J by 0 bases; unmatched bases: 7. The CDR3 covers 16 residues. The germline V gene has CDR1 SEHNR and CDR2 FQNEAQ (reference sequence). CDR3 loop: CASSYRQGDFSYEQYF. CDR3 DNA: TGTGCCAGCAGCTACCGACAGGGGGACTTCTCCTACGAGCAGTACTTC. Looking up the rest from reference TRBV7-9 and TRBJ2-7 gives the full variable domain: DTGVSQNPRHKITKRGQNVTFRCDPISEHNRLYWYRQTLGQGPEFLTYFQNEAQLEKSRLLSDRFSAERPKGSFSTLEIQRTEQGDSAMYLCASSYRQGDFSYEQYFGPGTRLTVT.

The chain has TRBV27 and TRBJ2-7, with 12 bases fitting TRBD1. The J segment lost 2 bases and the V segment lost 6 bases, leaving 14 bases of the junction unmatched. Germline V gene sequence: CDR1 MNHEY, CDR2 SMNVEV (reference sequence). The CDR3 spans 18 residues. The CDR3 DNA follows: TGTGCCAGCAGCCCCGGGGGAGCGGGACAGGGGGCCACCTACGAGCAGTACTTC. It encodes CASSPGGAGQGATYEQYF.

This chain connects TRBV2 to TRBJ1-5, with 8 bases aligning to TRBD1. The CDR3 totals 13 residues. Trimming took 8 bases from V and 6 from J; bases not matched to a gene: 6. CDR1 is SNHLY, CDR2 FYNNEI, per germline. The CDR3 loop reads CASHRGISQPQHF. The CDR3 DNA reads as TGTGCCAGCCACAGGGGGATTAGTCAGCCCCAGCATTTT.

V is TRBV6-5 and J is TRBJ1-2, with TRBD1 identical over 11 bases. The CDR3 spans 15 residues. CDR1 and CDR2 (germline): MNHEY, SVGAGI. V shed 10 bases and J 2 bases; nucleotides not matched to a gene: 9. CDR3 sequence (DNA): TGTGCCACCGTGAGGGGACAGGGGGTAAACTATGGCTACACCTTC. Its translation is CATVRGQGVNYGYTF.

This clone was recorded a few times. CDR3 in DNA: TGCGCCAGCAGCCTTACTCTCGCAACTAATGAAAAACTGTTTTTT. The encoded protein is CASSLTLATNEKLFF. The J gene is TRBJ1-4, the V gene TRBV5-1; D not resolved. CDR1 and CDR2 from the germline V gene are SGHRS and YFSETQ. CDR3 length: 15 residues. Trimming left V 4 bases short and J 0 bases short, with 10 bases between.

This clone was recorded only once. The chain carries TRBV6-5 and TRBJ2-2; no clear D. V was clipped by 6 bases and J by 2 bases, with 10 bases between them. The CDR3 totals 14 residues. Germline loops: CDR1 MNHEY, CDR2 SVGAGI. The CDR3 nucleotides read TGTGCCAGCAGACAATCACTAAACACCGGGGAGCTGTTTTTT. It is translated as CASRQSLNTGELFF.

The count of this clone is one. This rearrangement joins TRBV3-1 (or the pseudogene TRBV3-2) to TRBJ1-5; 7 nucleotides agree with TRBD1. The CDR3 has 17 amino acids. CDR1 is LGHDT, CDR2 YNNKEL, per germline (reference sequence). The V and J ends lost 0 bases and 2 bases, in that order; junction bases with no gene match: 7. CDR3 loop: CASSQDSGQVGNQPQHF. CDR3 sequence (DNA): TGTGCCAGCAGCCAAGATAGCGGACAGGTCGGCAATCAGCCCCAGCATTTT.

This clone came up once. The CDR3 loop is CASSPFRGGRDEQFF. The CDR3 DNA is TGTGCCAGCAGCCCTTTTCGGGGGGGCCGGGATGAGCAGTTCTTC. The gene calls are TRBV3-1 (or the pseudogene TRBV3-2) and TRBJ2-1; 8 bases align to TRBD2. CDR1 is LGHDT, CDR2 YNNKEL, per germline (reference sequence). The trim removed 4 bases at V and 8 bases at J, leaving 10 bases unmatched. The CDR3 totals 15 residues.

Here the CDR3 DNA reads TGTGCCAGCAGCGTGGGGGCGGACCAGAGCTATGGCTACACCTTC. Encoded protein: CASSVGADQSYGYTF. V usage is TRBV9 and J usage is TRBJ1-2; D is perhaps TRBD1 (6 bases). V shed 2 bases and J shed 4 bases, with 15 bases lying between them. The CDR3 has 15 residues. Germline assignment: CDR1 SGDLS and CDR2 YYNGEE.

The chain employs TRBV7-2 and TRBJ2-5; D is unclear. CDR3 length equals 14 residues. CDR1 SGHTA and CDR2 FQGNSA come from the germline V gene. With 1 base removed from V and 4 bases from J, the gap between germline ends came to 10 bases. The chain's CDR3 is CASSLVSSGETQYF. CDR3 DNA sequence: TGTGCCAGCAGCTTAGTAAGTTCCGGAGAGACCCAGTACTTC.

This clone was seen only a few times. The V gene is TRBV5-6, the J gene TRBJ1-2; possibly TRBD1 for D (5 bases). V was trimmed by 2 bases and J by 5 bases, leaving 7 bases between them. CDR3 size: 12 residues. Germline loops: CDR1 SGHDT, CDR2 YYEEEE. This CDR3 is CASSFSGYGYTF. The CDR3 DNA sequence: TGTGCCAGCAGCTTTTCAGGGTATGGCTACACCTTC.

J is TRBJ1-3 and V is TRBV11-2; 7 positions agree with TRBD1. Germline V CDR1 and CDR2: SGHAT, FQNNGV. The CDR3 sequence is 18 residues long. Germline trimming cut 5 bases from V and 0 bases from J; bases unmatched to any gene: 13. The CDR3: CASSPRQGSAISGNTIYF. CDR3 bases: TGTGCCAGCAGCCCTCGACAGGGAAGTGCCATCTCTGGAAACACCATATATTTT.

J is TRBJ1-1 and V is TRBV7-2, with TRBD1 as a possible D gene (6 bases). CDR3 size: 13 residues. V dropped 3 bases and J dropped 4 bases, with 9 bases sitting between them. Germline CDR1 is SGHTA and CDR2 is FQGNSA. CDR3 bases: TGTGCCAGCAGCTTCACAGGGCCCACTGAAGCTTTCTTT. Protein sequence: CASSFTGPTEAFF.

This clone was found once. This chain joins TRBV10-3 and TRBJ1-2; 7 bases line up with TRBD1. The CDR3 spans 16 residues. Germline CDR1 ENHRY, CDR2 SYGVKD. J lost 4 bases, V lost 2 bases, and 10 bases had no gene match. CDR3 coding DNA: TGTGCCATCAGTGAGCGGGGACAGCGACATTCCTATGGCTACACCTTC. This translates into CAISERGQRHSYGYTF.

This chain uses TRBV18 with TRBJ1-5, with D unclear. The germline V gene encodes CDR1 KGHSH and CDR2 LQKENI. The CDR3 consists of 15 residues. Trimming cost V 3 bases and J 5 bases, with 14 bases left between them. CDR3 bases: TGTGCCAGCTCACCCTCTCCGGCAGGCGATCAGCCCCAGCATTTT. As protein: CASSPSPAGDQPQHF. Combining the CDR3 with reference TRBV18 and TRBJ1-5 gives the whole variable domain NAGVMQNPRHLVRRRGQEARLRCSPMKGHSHVYWYRQLPEEGLKFMVYLQKENIIDESGMPKERFSAEFPKEGPSILRIQQVVRGDSAAYFCASSPSPAGDQPQHFGDGTRLSIL.